The next 21 T cell receptor beta chains were all read from a single sample in a study of beta chain features in type 1 diabetes. Investigators reverse transcribed all isolated RNA, so they sequenced expressed TCRB transcripts. Here immunoSEQ multiplex PCR was the method, and the copy in TCRdb shows in-frame clones only, minus some. In the table there are roughly 50,000 clones, around 45% of which are singletons. General study results and limits: All four CD4+ subsets from Type 1 diabetes patients carried moderately but significantly shorter TCRB CDR3s.

These receptors are not linked to any known antigen. The sample was Tregs from blood. The receptors originated from a man under 40 with type 1 diabetes.

The chain uses TRBV19 and TRBJ2-7; possible D gene TRBD2, 6 bases. V was clipped by 6 bases and J by 2 bases, with 14 bases between them. The germline CDR1 and CDR2 sequences are LNHDA and SQIVND (reference sequence). This CDR3 comprises 14 residues. This chain's CDR3 is CASSMGLLPYEQYF. CDR3 coding DNA: TGTGCCAGTAGCATGGGACTGCTGCCCTACGAGCAGTACTTC.

This chain connects TRBV5-4 to TRBJ2-3; 9 bases match TRBD2. V shed 4 bases and J 0 bases; nucleotides not matched to a gene: 6. In germline, CDR1 is SGHNT, CDR2 YYREEE (reference sequence). The CDR3 contains 16 residues. As DNA, the CDR3 is TGTGCCAGCAGCATCGGACTAGCGACTAGCACAGATACGCAGTATTTT. Encoded protein: CASSIGLATSTDTQYF.

J is TRBJ1-1 and V is TRBV28; no reliable D call. CDR1 MDHEN and CDR2 SYDVKM come from the germline V gene. The germline V and J ends were trimmed by 5 bases and 2 bases, with 9 bases remaining between them. The CDR3 spans 13 residues. The DNA of the CDR3 is TGTGCCAGCAGTCGACACATTAACACTGAAGCTTTCTTT. Its protein is CASSRHINTEAFF. The variable domain in full, with the rest retrieved from reference TRBV28 and TRBJ1-1, is DVKVTQSSRYLVKRTGEKVFLECVQDMDHENMFWYRQDPGLGLRLIYFSYDVKMKEKGDIPEGYSVSREKKERFSLILESASTNQTSMYLCASSRHINTEAFFGQGTRLTVV.

The chain links TRBV29-1 to TRBJ2-5; D is ambiguous. Trimming stripped 7 bases from V and 1 base from J, with 10 bases between. The CDR3 sequence is 12 residues long. Per the germline V gene, CDR1 is SQVTM and CDR2 is ANQGSEA. For the CDR3, the DNA is TGCAGCGCCTCTGGCAGCCAAGAGACCCAGTACTTC. This encodes CSASGSQETQYF.

This clone has a count of ten or more. The same CDR3 arises from other DNA sequences in this sample as well. This chain links TRBV18 with TRBJ1-1; D gene unclear. The germline V gene encodes CDR1 KGHSH and CDR2 LQKENI. The V end was cut by 3 bases, the J end by 1 base, with 6 bases between. The CDR3 loop spans 13 amino acids. Written as DNA, the CDR3 is TGTGCCAGCTCACCGGCAGAGAACACTGAAGCTTTCTTT. Translating it yields CASSPAENTEAFF.

In this sample, this clone turned up a few times. This chain uses TRBV6-6 with TRBJ1-1; D not certain. This CDR3 is built from 13 residues. CDR1 is MNHNY and CDR2 is SVGAGI in the germline V gene (reference sequence). Between the trimmed V and J ends, which lost 6 bases and 1 base, there was a span of 9 bases. Here the CDR3 DNA reads TGTGCCAGCAGACCACGGGGGAACACTGAAGCTTTCTTT. It specifies CASRPRGNTEAFF.

This clone was seen only a few times. The V and J genes are TRBV7-8 and TRBJ2-7; D is perhaps TRBD1 (6 bases). CDR1 and CDR2 from the germline V gene are SGHVS and FQNEAQ. The length of the CDR3 is 14 residues. V lost 3 bases, J lost 3 bases, and 12 bases lay in between. CDR3 in DNA: TGTGCCAGCAGCTTGGGACAAGGCGGCTACGAGCAGTACTTC. Translation gives CASSLGQGGYEQYF.

This clone is a singleton in its sample. This chain uses TRBV11-2 with TRBJ1-2; 9 bases line up with TRBD1. CDR1 SGHAT and CDR2 FQNNGV come from the germline V gene. V lost 0 bases and J lost 6; bases outside the gene matches: 14. This CDR3 is 18 amino acids long. The CDR3 sequence is CASSLDLILGTGSHGYTF. The CDR3 region has the DNA TGTGCCAGCAGCTTAGATCTTATTCTCGGGACAGGGAGTCATGGCTACACCTTC.

This clone was seen a few times. The chain combines TRBV21-1 with TRBJ2-5; the D call in the table, TRBD2, was not verified against the DNA. The J call is doubtful: the DNA matches TRBJ2-7 better. TRBV21-1 is termed a pseudogene. The CDR3 spans 14 residues. CDR3 loop: CASSKESGLYEQYF. The CDR3 nucleotides are TGTGCCAGCAGCAAAGAAAGCGGACTCTACGAGCAGTACTTC.

The chain uses TRBV27 and TRBJ1-1; TRBD1 agrees at 9 bases. The length of the CDR3 is 16 residues. The V segment lost 4 bases and the J segment 0 bases; nucleotides outside the gene matches: 6. In germline, CDR1 is MNHEY, CDR2 SMNVEV (reference sequence). The CDR3: CASSSQGARVNTEAFF. CDR3 sequence (DNA): TGTGCCAGCAGTTCACAGGGGGCCCGTGTGAACACTGAAGCTTTCTTT.

A note on this clone: An end of the junction does not agree with germline; a read error may underlie this. The chain has TRBV2 and TRBJ2-4, with D possibly matching TRBD1 (6 bases). The V gene's germline CDR1 is SNHLY and CDR2 FYNNEI. CDR3 length: 14 amino acids. This chain's CDR3 is CAGRTWGRAGIQYF. CDR3 DNA: TGTGCCGGCAGGACATGGGGGCGCGCAGGGATTCAGTACTTC.

The CDR3 protein is CATSIRGYEQYF. In DNA form, the CDR3 reads TGTGCCACCAGCATCAGAGGCTACGAGCAGTACTTC. The chain employs TRBV15 and TRBJ2-7; D not resolved. The CDR3 runs to 12 residues. Germline V gene data show CDR1 as LNHNV and CDR2 as YYDKDF (reference sequence). The V end lost 4 bases, the J end lost 3 bases, and 7 bases lay between the germline ends.

This rearrangement joins TRBV9 to TRBJ1-2; no clear D gene. The CDR3 is 14 residues long. Trimming shortened V by 4 bases and J by 3 bases, and 13 bases separated the two germline ends. The germline V gene encodes CDR1 SGDLS and CDR2 YYNGEE. The CDR3 nucleotides are TGTGCCAGCAGCCCTTCGAGGGAGGACTATGGCTACACCTTC. Its translation is CASSPSREDYGYTF.

The chain employs TRBV7-8 and TRBJ2-2; the match to TRBD2 covers 9 bases. V gave up 0 bases and J gave up 6 bases; unmatched junction bases: 11. The CDR3 is made up of 18 amino acids. Germline CDR1 reads SGHVS; CDR2 reads FQNEAQ. CDR3 nucleotides: TGTGCCAGCAGCTTAGCGTTTCCCGCGGGAGGGCCCCCCGGGGAGCTGTTTTTT. This translates into CASSLAFPAGGPPGELFF.

The rearrangement uses TRBV4-3 and TRBJ2-5; no definite D call. Germline-derived CDR1 and CDR2 are LGHNA and YSLEER. The CDR3 totals 14 residues. Trimming cost V 0 bases and J 6 bases, with 11 bases left between them. CDR3 nucleotide sequence: TGCGCCAGCAGCCAAGATCCGATGGGCAAGACCCAGTACTTC. Its protein product is CASSQDPMGKTQYF.

The chain carries TRBV5-1 and TRBJ2-5; D is possibly TRBD1 (6 bases). The CDR3 length is 13 residues. V was clipped by 4 bases and J by 14 bases, with 21 bases between them. Germline loops: CDR1 SGHRS, CDR2 YFSETQ. The CDR3, as DNA: TGCGCCAGCAGCCAACAAAGCCAGGGGACCGAATACTTC. Residues: CASSQQSQGTEYF.

This clone came up a few times. The rearrangement joins TRBV6-5 to TRBJ1-4; the D gene is possibly TRBD1 (6 bases). Germline lookup yields CDR1 MNHEY and CDR2 SVGAGI. CDR3 length: 14 residues. V was trimmed by 8 bases and J by 5 bases, leaving 15 bases between them. CDR3 coding DNA: TGTGCCAGCGGTCATGGGGGCAGGAATGAAAAACTGTTTTTT. This gives the protein CASGHGGRNEKLFF.

The V and J genes are TRBV7-9 and TRBJ2-1; 11 bases are shared with TRBD2. This CDR3 contains 15 residues. V trimming: 9 bases; J trimming: 3 bases; junction bases outside the gene matches: 7. The germline CDR1 and CDR2 sequences are SEHNR and FQNEAQ (reference sequence). In nucleotides, the CDR3 is TGTGCCAGTGGGGAGGGGACTAGCGGCTACAATGAGCAGTTCTTC. This codes for CASGEGTSGYNEQFF.

The count of this clone is one. The chain couples TRBV6-1 to TRBJ1-5; maybe TRBD1 (5 bases). The germline V gene has CDR1 MNHNS and CDR2 SASEGT. The CDR3 is 15 residues long. The V and J ends lost 4 bases and 7 bases respectively, with 17 bases between them. The CDR3 protein is CASSGFYGAMQPQHF. The CDR3 coding sequence is TGTGCCAGCAGTGGGTTCTATGGGGCGATGCAGCCCCAGCATTTT.

In this sample, this clone turned up a few times. V and J are TRBV4-2 and TRBJ2-1; TRBD2 matches at 9 bases. This CDR3 is built from 16 residues. Unmatched junction bases numbered 6, after V lost 2 bases and J lost 4 bases. Germline CDR1 is LGHNA and CDR2 is YNFKEQ. The CDR3 protein is CASSQRLAGLYNEQFF. The DNA for the CDR3 is TGTGCCAGCAGCCAACGGCTAGCGGGGCTATACAATGAGCAGTTCTTC.

The rearrangement joins TRBV6-6 to TRBJ1-2; 7 bases line up with TRBD1. The trim removed 4 bases at V and 8 bases at J, leaving 10 bases unmatched. This CDR3 has 14 amino acids. Germline V gives CDR1 MNHNY, CDR2 SVGAGI (reference sequence). CDR3: CASSSADRAGGYTF. Written as DNA, the CDR3 is TGTGCCAGCAGTTCCGCCGACAGGGCTGGGGGCTACACCTTC.